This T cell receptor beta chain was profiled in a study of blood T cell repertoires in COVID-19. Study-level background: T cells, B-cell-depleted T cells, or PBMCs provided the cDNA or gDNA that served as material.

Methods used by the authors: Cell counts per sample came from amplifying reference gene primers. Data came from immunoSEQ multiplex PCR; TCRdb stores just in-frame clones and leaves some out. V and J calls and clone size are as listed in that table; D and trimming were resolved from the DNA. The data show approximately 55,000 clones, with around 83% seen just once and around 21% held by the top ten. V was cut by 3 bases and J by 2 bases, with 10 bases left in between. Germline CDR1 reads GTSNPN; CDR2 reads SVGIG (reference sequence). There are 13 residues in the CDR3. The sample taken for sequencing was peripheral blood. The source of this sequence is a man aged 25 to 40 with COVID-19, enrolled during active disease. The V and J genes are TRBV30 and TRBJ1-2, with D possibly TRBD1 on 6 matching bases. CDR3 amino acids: CAWRTGRNYGYTF. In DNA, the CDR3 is TGTGCCTGGAGGACAGGACGAAACTATGGCTACACCTTC.